One and the same sample provided the 21 T cell receptor beta chains below, sequenced in a study of memory CD4+ T cells and cytomegalovirus serostatus (dated by TCRdb to the late 2010s). The library relied on the immunoSEQ multiplex PCR assay. TCRdb mirrors the immuneACCESS table, restricted to in-frame sequences. Some clones are absent from its copies; in checked studies, under half trace to an unresolved V gene, and the reason for the others is unknown. For this sample the table gives about 50,000 clones, of which roughly four fifths were detected only once. Approximately 0.64% of the sample rests with the top ten. Single viable CD3+CD4+CD8-CD45RO+ cells were sorted as memory CD4+ T cells on a FACSAria II. Specimen: memory CD4+ T cells from blood. These receptors were collected from an adult in good health and CMV-seronegative.

J is TRBJ2-5 and V is TRBV7-5; whether TRBD2, the table's D call, matches the DNA was not checked. TRBV7-5 is a known pseudogene. CDR3 length equals 16 residues. The CDR3 DNA sequence: TGTGCCAGAAGCGAGACTAGCGGGGCTACCAAAGAGACCCAGTACTTC. Translation: CARSETSGATKETQYF.

This chain links TRBV14 with TRBJ2-2, with unresolved D. CDR3 length: 14 amino acids. Germline CDR1 SGHDN, CDR2 FVKESK. Trimming removed 3 bases from V and 5 bases from J, with 10 bases in between. CDR3 DNA: TGTGCCAGCAGCCACGGTGTTCAAACCGGGGAGCTGTTTTTT. Amino acids: CASSHGVQTGELFF.

This clone appeared a single time. This chain connects TRBV5-1 to TRBJ2-1; D is perhaps TRBD1 or TRBD2 (5 bases each). The V end was cut by 5 bases, the J end by 11 bases, with 26 bases between. This CDR3 has 16 amino acids. The germline gives CDR1 SGHRS, CDR2 YFSETQ. CDR3 protein: CASSLSPSGTAVKQFF. The CDR3, as DNA: TGCGCCAGCAGTTTGAGCCCCTCCGGGACCGCGGTCAAGCAGTTCTTC.

The chain combines TRBV6-1 with TRBJ2-3, with D perhaps matching TRBD2 (7 bases). The CDR3 consists of 15 residues. The V and J ends lost 7 bases and 6 bases respectively, with 20 bases between them. Germline CDR1 and CDR2: MNHNS and SASEGT. CDR3 residues: CASTLAGALIDTQYF. The CDR3 nucleotides read TGTGCCAGCACCTTGGCGGGGGCCCTAATTGATACGCAGTATTTT.

J is TRBJ1-1 and V is TRBV18; D gene ambiguous. Trimming removed 5 bases from V and 5 bases from J, with 6 bases in between. This CDR3 contains 11 residues. Germline V gene lookup returns CDR1 KGHSH and CDR2 LQKENI. Here the CDR3 reads CASSSGTEAFF. CDR3 DNA: TGTGCCAGCTCATCAGGAACTGAAGCTTTCTTT.

V gene TRBV11-2 combines with J gene TRBJ1-1; D not certain. V was trimmed by 6 bases and J by 1 base, leaving 9 bases between them. Germline V gene lookup returns CDR1 SGHAT and CDR2 FQNNGV. The CDR3 loop spans 13 amino acids. CDR3 in DNA: TGTGCCAGCAGTACACACACGAACACTGAAGCTTTCTTT. Translated: CASSTHTNTEAFF.

The rearrangement links TRBV2 to TRBJ2-7, with 7 bases identical to TRBD2. Losses at the gene ends were 4 bases for V and 5 bases for J; bases not matched to a gene: 8. The CDR3 contains 14 residues. Germline CDR1 reads SNHLY; CDR2 reads FYNNEI. CDR3 loop: CASSGGLVPHEQYF. The CDR3 DNA reads TGTGCCAGCAGTGGAGGACTAGTCCCCCACGAGCAGTACTTC.

This clone was detected only a few times. V gene TRBV19 combines with J gene TRBJ1-5, with 9 bases matching TRBD1. This CDR3 is 15 amino acids long. Germline V lookup: CDR1 LNHDA, CDR2 SQIVND (reference sequence). Unmatched junction bases numbered 4, after V lost 6 bases and J lost 1 base. CDR3 coding DNA: TGTGCCAGTAGGGGGACAGGGACGAGCAATCAGCCCCAGCATTTT. Amino acids: CASRGTGTSNQPQHF.

This clone was seen only once. This chain uses TRBV7-2 with TRBJ1-5; D remains unclear. Looked up from germline, CDR1 is SGHTA and CDR2 is FQGNSA. V lost 4 bases, J lost 3 bases, and 7 bases lay in between. This CDR3 is 13 amino acids long. In nucleotides, the CDR3 is TGTGCCAGCAGCTCTAGACTCAATCAGCCCCAGCATTTT. It yields the protein CASSSRLNQPQHF.

V is TRBV18 and J is TRBJ2-7, with 9 positions matching TRBD1. V lost 4 bases and J lost 6; bases outside the gene matches: 10. In germline, CDR1 is KGHSH, CDR2 LQKENI. This CDR3 contains 15 residues. CDR3 in amino acids: CASSLTSGTGSEQYF. The DNA of the CDR3 is TGTGCCAGCTCACTCACTTCCGGGACAGGGAGCGAGCAGTACTTC.

This chain links TRBV6-5 with TRBJ1-4; a weak D match, TRBD1 (6 bases). CDR1 is MNHEY, CDR2 SVGAGI, per germline. Trimming shortened V by 8 bases and J by 5 bases, and 12 bases separated the two germline ends. This CDR3 has 13 residues. CDR3 nucleotide sequence: TGTGCCAGCCGGGGCCAGGGGAATGAAAAACTGTTTTTT. The encoded protein is CASRGQGNEKLFF.

The rearrangement joins TRBV21-1 to TRBJ1-2. TRBV21-1 is flagged as a pseudogene. This CDR3 is built from 11 residues. In nucleotides, the CDR3 is TGTGCCAGCAGCCACCCGGATGGCTACACCTTC. Its protein is CASSHPDGYTF.

V is TRBV6-6 and J is TRBJ1-6; the D is unclear. The CDR3 runs to 14 residues. The germline CDR1 and CDR2 sequences are MNHNY and SVGAGI (reference sequence). V dropped 6 bases and J dropped 9 bases, with 15 bases sitting between them. The CDR3 protein is CASSQTVSPSPLHF. DNA for the CDR3: TGTGCCAGCAGCCAAACAGTCTCCCCTTCACCCCTCCACTTT.

The CDR3 DNA reads TGTGCCAGCAGCCGCGCCCTCGCGGGTGAGCAGTTCTTC. This encodes CASSRALAGEQFF. The V call is TRBV7-2, the J call TRBJ2-1; possibly TRBD2 for D (5 bases). The germline V gene has CDR1 SGHTA and CDR2 FQGNSA. The CDR3 runs to 13 residues. Deletions cut 5 bases from V and 9 bases from J, with 14 bases between.

The chain carries TRBV27 and TRBJ2-7; 10 nucleotides agree with TRBD2. This CDR3 has 14 residues. Looked up from germline, CDR1 is MNHEY and CDR2 is SMNVEV (reference sequence). The J segment lost 6 bases and the V segment lost 3 bases, leaving 5 bases of the junction unmatched. The CDR3 DNA sequence: TGTGCCAGCAGTTTGATAGCGGGGGGAACCGAGCAGTACTTC. This translates into CASSLIAGGTEQYF.

The rearrangement uses TRBV4-1 and TRBJ2-3, with D hard to call. The CDR3 consists of 13 residues. Trimming cost V 1 base and J 7 bases, with 9 bases left between them. The V gene's germline CDR1 is MGHRA and CDR2 YSYEKL. The chain's CDR3 is CASSQVSFNTQYF. CDR3 DNA: TGCGCCAGCAGCCAAGTTAGTTTTAATACGCAGTATTTT.

This chain links TRBV28 with TRBJ1-1, with no clear D. There are 14 residues in the CDR3. Germline CDR1 MDHEN, CDR2 SYDVKM. V shed 3 bases and J shed 0 bases, with 8 bases lying between them. CDR3 sequence reads: CASSFARVNTEAFF. The DNA of the CDR3 is TGTGCCAGCAGTTTTGCCCGCGTGAACACTGAAGCTTTCTTT.

This clone has just one count. The J gene is TRBJ1-6, the V gene TRBV19; TRBD1 matches at 8 bases. Germline values: CDR1 LNHDA, CDR2 SQIVND (reference sequence). This CDR3 contains 14 residues. The V gene end was trimmed by 4 bases and the J gene end by 8 bases; junction bases not matched to a gene: 4. CDR3 sequence reads: CASSNTGGDSPLHF. The CDR3 DNA is TGTGCCAGTAGTAACACAGGGGGGGATTCACCCCTCCACTTT.

The chain is built from TRBV29-1 and TRBJ2-3, with 9 bases matching TRBD2. J was trimmed by 5 bases and V by 4 bases; bases with no gene match: 10. Per the germline V gene, CDR1 is SQVTM and CDR2 is ANQGSEA. This CDR3 is built from 15 residues. CDR3 loop: CSVGGGGGAIDTQYF. CDR3 DNA sequence: TGCAGCGTTGGAGGCGGCGGGGGGGCAATAGATACGCAGTATTTT.

The chain uses TRBV6-5 and TRBJ1-6; D remains unclear. Germline assignment: CDR1 MNHEY and CDR2 SVGAGI. Trimming cost V 10 bases and J 7 bases, with 14 bases left between them. The CDR3 has 13 residues. The CDR3 nucleotides read TGTGCCACCCGAAGGGATTGGAATTCACCCCTCCACTTT. This sequence encodes CATRRDWNSPLHF.

The chain carries TRBV27 and TRBJ1-3, with D hard to call. The V gene's germline CDR1 is MNHEY and CDR2 SMNVEV (reference sequence). V gave up 5 bases and J gave up 3 bases, with 5 bases separating them. The CDR3 loop spans 12 amino acids. CDR3 in amino acids: CASSGVGNTIYF. CDR3 sequence (DNA): TGTGCCAGCAGTGGGGTTGGAAACACCATATATTTT.